This T cell receptor (beta chain) comes out of a study of human T cells and chemical hapten exposure. General study points: DPC sensitization produced no change in TCRs with frequency above 1 in 1000.

TCRdb used MiXCR to reprocess the RACE reads, holding one entry per CDR3 protein. The data contain 150,000 to 200,000 distinct CDR3 sequences, about 22% of them seen just once; the ten biggest clones take up about 6.7%. This clonotype was seen more than once but under ten times. Its specificity is unknown. Stated time point: patch test 1, 2 weeks after DPC sensitization. Documented treatment: therapeutic diphenylcyclopropenone sensitization with weekly scalp DPC. The total RNA was obtained from whole blood that was not fractionated. V was trimmed by 4 bases and J by 3 bases, leaving 9 bases between them. Looked up from germline, CDR1 is MNHEY and CDR2 is SMNVEV (reference sequence). CDR3 length: 13 amino acids.

This receptor was identified in a woman between 50 and 59 years old with alopecia areata. Some clones in this sample may be carry-over from other donors' samples. The chain uses TRBV27 and TRBJ1-2; no definite D call. The sample in question was whole blood, obtained in connection with sensitization to the hapten diphenylcyclopropenone (DPC). For the CDR3, the DNA is TGTGCCAGCAGTTCCTCATGGGACTATGGCTACACCTTC. Its protein product is CASSSSWDYGYTF.